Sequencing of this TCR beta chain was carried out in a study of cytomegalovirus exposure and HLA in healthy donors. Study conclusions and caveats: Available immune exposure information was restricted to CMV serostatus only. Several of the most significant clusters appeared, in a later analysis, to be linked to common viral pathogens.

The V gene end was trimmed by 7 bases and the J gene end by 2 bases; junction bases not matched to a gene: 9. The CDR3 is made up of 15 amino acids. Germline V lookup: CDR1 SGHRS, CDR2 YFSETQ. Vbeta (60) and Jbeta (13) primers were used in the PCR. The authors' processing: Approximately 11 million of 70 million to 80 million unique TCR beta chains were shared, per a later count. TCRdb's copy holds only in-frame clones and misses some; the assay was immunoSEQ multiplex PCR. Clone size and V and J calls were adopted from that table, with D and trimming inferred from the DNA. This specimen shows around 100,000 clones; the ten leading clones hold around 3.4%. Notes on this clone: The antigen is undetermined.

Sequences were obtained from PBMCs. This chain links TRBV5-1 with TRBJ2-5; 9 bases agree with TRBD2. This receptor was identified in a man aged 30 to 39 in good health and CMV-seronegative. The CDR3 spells CASARLAVHQETQYF. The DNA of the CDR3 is TGCGCCAGCGCTCGACTAGCGGTCCATCAAGAGACCCAGTACTTC.